Listed here are 3 T cell receptor beta chains from one sample, sequenced in a study of immune heterogeneity within non-small cell lung tumors. Template input was genomic DNA from bulk tumor (around 600 ng per sample). Surgery yielded several widely spaced biopsies per primary tumor. Curative surgery was performed on patients who had untreated, newly diagnosed non-small cell lung cancer. TCR beta CDR3 was amplified by multiplex PCR, first round nine to eleven cycles, 32 V and 13 J primers. Each CDR3 protein is one row after TCRdb ran MiXCR on the multiplex PCR reads. This table has 10,000 to 15,000 distinct CDR3 sequences, roughly 23% appearing once. The sequenced material came from lung tumor tissue. The receptors derive from a man aged 45 to 65 with non-small cell lung cancer.

At least ten counts were recorded for this clonotype. The chain couples TRBV7-8 to TRBJ2-5; D is uncertain. This CDR3 is 13 amino acids long. Germline lookup yields CDR1 SGHVS and CDR2 FQNEAQ. V was pared by 3 bases and J by 5 bases, with 10 bases between. The CDR3 region is CASSLRMLETQYF. CDR3 sequence (DNA): TGTGCCAGCAGCTTGCGCATGTTGGAGACCCAGTACTTC.

This clonotype was recorded at least ten times. The CDR3 sequence: CSVGQGTITEAFF. CDR3 DNA sequence: TGCAGCGTCGGACAGGGAACTATCACTGAAGCTTTCTTT. The chain joins TRBV29-1 to TRBJ1-1; 8 nucleotides match TRBD1. The CDR3 runs 13 residues. CDR1 and CDR2 from the germline V gene are SQVTM and ANQGSEA. V shed 6 bases, J shed 4 bases, and the junction held 7 bases outside the gene matches.

This rearrangement joins TRBV2 to TRBJ2-4; D ambiguous. Trimming removed 6 bases at V and 4 bases at J, with 13 bases between. From germline, CDR1 is SNHLY and CDR2 FYNNEI. The CDR3 runs 14 residues. CDR3 residues: CASSPQQEKNIQYF. The CDR3, as DNA: TGTGCCAGCAGCCCACAGCAGGAGAAAAACATTCAGTACTTC.